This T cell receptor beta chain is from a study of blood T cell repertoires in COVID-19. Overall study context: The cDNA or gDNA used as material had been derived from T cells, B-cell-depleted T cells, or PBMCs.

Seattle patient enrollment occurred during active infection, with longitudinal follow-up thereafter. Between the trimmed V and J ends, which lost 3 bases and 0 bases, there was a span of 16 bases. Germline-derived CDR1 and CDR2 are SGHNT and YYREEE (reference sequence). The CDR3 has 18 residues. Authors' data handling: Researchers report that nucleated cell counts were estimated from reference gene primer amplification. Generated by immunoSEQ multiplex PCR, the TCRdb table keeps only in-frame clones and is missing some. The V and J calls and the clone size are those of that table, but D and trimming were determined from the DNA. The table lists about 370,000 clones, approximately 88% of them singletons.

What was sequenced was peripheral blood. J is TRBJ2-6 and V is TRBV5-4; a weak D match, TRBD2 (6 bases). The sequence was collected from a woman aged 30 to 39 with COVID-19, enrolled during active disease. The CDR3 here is CASSWGLASVSGANVLTF. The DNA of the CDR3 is TGTGCCAGCAGCTGGGGTCTAGCGTCCGTCTCTGGGGCCAACGTCCTGACTTTC. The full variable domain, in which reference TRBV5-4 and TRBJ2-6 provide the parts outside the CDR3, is ETGVTQSPTHLIKTRGQQVTLRCSSQSGHNTVSWYQQALGQGPQFIFQYYREEENGRGNFPPRFSGLQFPNYSSELNVNALELDDSALYLCASSWGLASVSGANVLTFGAGSRLTVL.